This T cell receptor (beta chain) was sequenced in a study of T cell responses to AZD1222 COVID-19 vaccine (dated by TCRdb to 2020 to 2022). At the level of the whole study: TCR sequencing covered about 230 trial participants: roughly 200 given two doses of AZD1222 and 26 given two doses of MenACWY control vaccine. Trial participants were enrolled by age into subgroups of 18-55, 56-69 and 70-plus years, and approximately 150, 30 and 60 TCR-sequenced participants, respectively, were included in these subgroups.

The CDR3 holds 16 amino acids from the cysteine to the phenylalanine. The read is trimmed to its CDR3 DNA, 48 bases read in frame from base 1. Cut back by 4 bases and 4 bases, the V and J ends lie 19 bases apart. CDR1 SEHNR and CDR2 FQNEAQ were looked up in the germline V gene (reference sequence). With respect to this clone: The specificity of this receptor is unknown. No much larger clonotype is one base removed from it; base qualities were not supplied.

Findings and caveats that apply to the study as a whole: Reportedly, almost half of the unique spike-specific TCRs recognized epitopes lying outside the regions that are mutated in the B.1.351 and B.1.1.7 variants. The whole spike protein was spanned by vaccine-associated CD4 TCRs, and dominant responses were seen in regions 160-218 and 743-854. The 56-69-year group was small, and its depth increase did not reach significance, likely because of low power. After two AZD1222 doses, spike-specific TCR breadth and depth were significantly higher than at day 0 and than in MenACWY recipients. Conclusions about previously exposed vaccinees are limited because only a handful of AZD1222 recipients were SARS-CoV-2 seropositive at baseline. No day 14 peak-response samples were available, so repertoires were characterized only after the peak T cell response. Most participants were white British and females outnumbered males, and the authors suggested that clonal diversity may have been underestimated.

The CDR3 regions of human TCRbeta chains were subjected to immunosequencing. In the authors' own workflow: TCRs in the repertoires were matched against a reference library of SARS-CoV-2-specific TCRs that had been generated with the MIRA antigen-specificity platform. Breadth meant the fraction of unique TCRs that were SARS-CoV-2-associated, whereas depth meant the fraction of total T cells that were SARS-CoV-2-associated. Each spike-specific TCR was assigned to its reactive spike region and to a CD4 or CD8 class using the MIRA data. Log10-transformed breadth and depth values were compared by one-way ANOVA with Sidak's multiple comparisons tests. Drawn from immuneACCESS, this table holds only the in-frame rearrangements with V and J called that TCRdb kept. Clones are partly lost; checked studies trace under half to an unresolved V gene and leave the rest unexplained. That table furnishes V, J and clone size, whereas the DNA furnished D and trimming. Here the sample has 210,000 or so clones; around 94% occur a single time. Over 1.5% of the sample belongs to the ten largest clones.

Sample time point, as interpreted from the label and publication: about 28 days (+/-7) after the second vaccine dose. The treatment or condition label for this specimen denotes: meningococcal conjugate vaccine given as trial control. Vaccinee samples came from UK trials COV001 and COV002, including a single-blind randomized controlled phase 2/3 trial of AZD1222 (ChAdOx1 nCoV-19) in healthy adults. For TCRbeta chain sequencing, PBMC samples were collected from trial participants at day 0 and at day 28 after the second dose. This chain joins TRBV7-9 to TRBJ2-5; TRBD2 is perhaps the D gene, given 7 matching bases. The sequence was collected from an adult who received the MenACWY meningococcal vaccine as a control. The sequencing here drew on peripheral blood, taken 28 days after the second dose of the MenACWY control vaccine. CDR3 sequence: CASSSLGGLGAETQYF. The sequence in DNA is TGTGCCAGCAGCTCCCTCGGGGGGCTAGGGGCAGAGACCCAGTACTTC.